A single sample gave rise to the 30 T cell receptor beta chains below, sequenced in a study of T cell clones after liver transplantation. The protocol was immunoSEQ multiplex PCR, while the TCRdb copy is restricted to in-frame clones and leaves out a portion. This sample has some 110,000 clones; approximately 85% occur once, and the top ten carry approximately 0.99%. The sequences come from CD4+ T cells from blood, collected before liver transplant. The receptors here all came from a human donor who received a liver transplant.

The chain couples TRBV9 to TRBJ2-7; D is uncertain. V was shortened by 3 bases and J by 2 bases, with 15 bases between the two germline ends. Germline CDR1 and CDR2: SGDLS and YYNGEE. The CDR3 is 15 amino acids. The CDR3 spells CASSARPERTYEQYF. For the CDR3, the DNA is TGTGCCAGCAGCGCTCGGCCAGAACGGACCTACGAGCAGTACTTC.

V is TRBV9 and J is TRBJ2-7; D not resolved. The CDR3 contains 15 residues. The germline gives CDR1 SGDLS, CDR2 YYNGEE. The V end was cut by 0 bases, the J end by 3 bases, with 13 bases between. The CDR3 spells CASSVGSRRNYEQYF. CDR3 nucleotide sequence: TGTGCCAGCAGCGTAGGTTCCAGGAGAAACTACGAGCAGTACTTC.

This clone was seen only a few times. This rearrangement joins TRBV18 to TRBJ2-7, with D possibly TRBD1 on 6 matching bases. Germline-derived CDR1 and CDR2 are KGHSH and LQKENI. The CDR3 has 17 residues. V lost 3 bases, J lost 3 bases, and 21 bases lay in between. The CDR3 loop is CASSPPGAGGASYEQYF. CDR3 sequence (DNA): TGTGCCAGCTCACCCCCCGGAGCTGGGGGCGCGAGCTACGAGCAGTACTTC.

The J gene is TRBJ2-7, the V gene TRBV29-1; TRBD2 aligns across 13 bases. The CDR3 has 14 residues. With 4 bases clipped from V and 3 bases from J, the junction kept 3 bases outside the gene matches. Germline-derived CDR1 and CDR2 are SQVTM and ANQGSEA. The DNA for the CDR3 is TGCAGCGTTGTGAGGACTAGCGGGAGCTACGAGCAGTACTTC. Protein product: CSVVRTSGSYEQYF.

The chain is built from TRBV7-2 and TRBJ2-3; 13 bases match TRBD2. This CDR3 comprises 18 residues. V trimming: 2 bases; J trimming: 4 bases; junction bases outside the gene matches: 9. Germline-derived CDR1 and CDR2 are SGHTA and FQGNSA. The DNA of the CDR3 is TGTGCCAGCAGCTTACTACCGGGACTAGCGGGAACCTCAGATACGCAGTATTTT. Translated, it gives CASSLLPGLAGTSDTQYF.

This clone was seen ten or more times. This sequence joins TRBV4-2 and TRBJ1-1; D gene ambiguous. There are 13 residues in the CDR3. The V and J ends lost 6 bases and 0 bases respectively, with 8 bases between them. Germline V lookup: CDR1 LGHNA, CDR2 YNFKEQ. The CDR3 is CASRGPLNTEAFF. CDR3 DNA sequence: TGTGCCAGCAGAGGGCCCTTGAACACTGAAGCTTTCTTT.

The DNA of the CDR3 is TGTGCCAGCATTCTAAGCGGGAGAAATGGAGATACGCAGTATTTT. This codes for CASILSGRNGDTQYF. The genes are TRBV6-6 and TRBJ2-3; 8 bases map to TRBD2. This CDR3 has 15 amino acids. The germline CDR1 and CDR2 sequences are MNHNY and SVGAGI (reference sequence). V shed 7 bases, J shed 5 bases, and the junction held 11 bases outside the gene matches.

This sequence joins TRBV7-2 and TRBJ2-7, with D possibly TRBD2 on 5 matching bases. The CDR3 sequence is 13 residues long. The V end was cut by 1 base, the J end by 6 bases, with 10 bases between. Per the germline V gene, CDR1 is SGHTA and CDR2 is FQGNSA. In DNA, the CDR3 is TGTGCCAGCAGCTTAGGTGGACGGGGCGAGCAGTACTTC. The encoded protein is CASSLGGRGEQYF.

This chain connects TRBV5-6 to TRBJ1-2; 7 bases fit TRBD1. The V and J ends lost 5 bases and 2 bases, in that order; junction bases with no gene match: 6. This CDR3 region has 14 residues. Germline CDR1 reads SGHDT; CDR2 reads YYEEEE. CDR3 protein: CASSSEGGNYGYTF. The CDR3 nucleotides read TGTGCCAGCAGTTCGGAAGGGGGCAACTATGGCTACACCTTC.

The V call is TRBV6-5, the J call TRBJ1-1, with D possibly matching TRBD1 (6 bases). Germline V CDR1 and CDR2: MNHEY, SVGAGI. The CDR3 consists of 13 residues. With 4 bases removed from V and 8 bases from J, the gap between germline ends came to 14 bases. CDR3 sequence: CASSFPGTSEAFF. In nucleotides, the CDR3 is TGTGCCAGCAGTTTCCCCGGGACATCGGAAGCTTTCTTT.

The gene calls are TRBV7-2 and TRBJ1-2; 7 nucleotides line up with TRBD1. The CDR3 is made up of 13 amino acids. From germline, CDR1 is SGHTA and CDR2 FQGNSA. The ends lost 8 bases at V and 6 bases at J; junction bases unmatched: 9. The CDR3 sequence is CASPKKTGNGYTF. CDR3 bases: TGTGCCAGCCCCAAAAAGACAGGGAATGGCTACACCTTC.

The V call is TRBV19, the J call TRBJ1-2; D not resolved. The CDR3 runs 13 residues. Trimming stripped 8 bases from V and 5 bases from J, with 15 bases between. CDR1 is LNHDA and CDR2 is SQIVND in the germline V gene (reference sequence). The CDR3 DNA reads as TGTGCCAGTGCACGGGCTAGCAATTATGGCTACACCTTC. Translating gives CASARASNYGYTF. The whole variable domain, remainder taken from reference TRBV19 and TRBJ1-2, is DGGITQSPKYLFRKEGQNVTLSCEQNLNHDAMYWYRQDPGQGLRLIYYSQIVNDFQKGDIAEGYSVSREKKESFPLTVTSAQKNPTAFYLCASARASNYGYTFGSGTRLTVV.

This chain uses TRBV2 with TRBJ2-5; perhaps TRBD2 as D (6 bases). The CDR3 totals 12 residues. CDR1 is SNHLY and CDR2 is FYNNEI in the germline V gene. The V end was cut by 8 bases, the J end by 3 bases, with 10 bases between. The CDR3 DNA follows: TGTGCCAGCGGAGTAGCGGAAGAGACCCAGTACTTC. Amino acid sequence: CASGVAEETQYF.

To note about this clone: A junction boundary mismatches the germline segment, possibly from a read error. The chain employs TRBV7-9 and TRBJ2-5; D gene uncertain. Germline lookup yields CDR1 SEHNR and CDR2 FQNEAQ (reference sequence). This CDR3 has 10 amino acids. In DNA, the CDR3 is TGTGCCAGCAGCTTAAGTAGGGTTCACTTC. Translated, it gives CASSLSRVHF.

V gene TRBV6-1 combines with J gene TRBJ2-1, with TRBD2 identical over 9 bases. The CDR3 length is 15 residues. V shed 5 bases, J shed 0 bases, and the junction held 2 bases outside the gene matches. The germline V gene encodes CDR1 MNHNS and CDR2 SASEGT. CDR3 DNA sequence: TGTGCCAGCAGTATAGCGGGAGTCTCCTACAATGAGCAGTTCTTC. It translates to CASSIAGVSYNEQFF.

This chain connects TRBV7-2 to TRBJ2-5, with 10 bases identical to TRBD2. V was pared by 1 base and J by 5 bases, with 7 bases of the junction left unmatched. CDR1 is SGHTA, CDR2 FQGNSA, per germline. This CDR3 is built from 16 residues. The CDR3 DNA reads TGTGCCAGCAGCTTAGAGAGCGGGGGGGCCGTGGAGACCCAGTACTTC. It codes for CASSLESGGAVETQYF.

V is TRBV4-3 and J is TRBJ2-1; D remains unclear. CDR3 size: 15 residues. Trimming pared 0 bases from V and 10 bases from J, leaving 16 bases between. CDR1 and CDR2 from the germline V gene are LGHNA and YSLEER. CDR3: CASSQDSLQYAEQFF. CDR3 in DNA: TGCGCCAGCAGCCAAGATTCGCTTCAATATGCCGAGCAGTTCTTC.

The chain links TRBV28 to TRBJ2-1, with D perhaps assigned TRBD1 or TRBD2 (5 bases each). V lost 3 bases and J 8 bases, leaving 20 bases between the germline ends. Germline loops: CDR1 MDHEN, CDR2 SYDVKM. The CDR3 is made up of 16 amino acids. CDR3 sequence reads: CASSFESGSMWDEQFF. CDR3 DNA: TGTGCCAGCAGTTTTGAATCAGGGAGTATGTGGGATGAGCAGTTCTTC.

This CDR3 is CASIEGGANEQFF. Written as DNA, the CDR3 is TGTGCCAGCATCGAAGGGGGCGCGAATGAGCAGTTCTTC. The V and J genes are TRBV2 and TRBJ2-1, with 7 positions matching TRBD1. CDR1 is SNHLY, CDR2 FYNNEI, per germline. Trimming took 7 bases from V and 7 from J; bases not matched to a gene: 7. CDR3 length: 13 residues.

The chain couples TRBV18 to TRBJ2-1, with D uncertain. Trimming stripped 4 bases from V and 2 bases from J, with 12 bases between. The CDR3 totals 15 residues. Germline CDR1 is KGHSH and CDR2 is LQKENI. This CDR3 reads CASSLPGGTYNEQFF. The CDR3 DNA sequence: TGTGCCAGCTCACTCCCCGGTGGGACCTACAATGAGCAGTTCTTC.

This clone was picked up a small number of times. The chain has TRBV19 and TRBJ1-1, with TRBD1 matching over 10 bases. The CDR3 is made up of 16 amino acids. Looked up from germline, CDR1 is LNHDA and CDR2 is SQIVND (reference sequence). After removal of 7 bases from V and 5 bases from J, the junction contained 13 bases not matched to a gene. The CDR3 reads CASKVRTGGLNTEAFF. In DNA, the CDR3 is TGTGCCAGTAAAGTCCGGACAGGGGGTCTAAATACTGAAGCTTTCTTT.

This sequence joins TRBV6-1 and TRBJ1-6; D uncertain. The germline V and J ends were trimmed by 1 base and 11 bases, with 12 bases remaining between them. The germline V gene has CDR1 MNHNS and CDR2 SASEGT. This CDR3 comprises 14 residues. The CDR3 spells CASSEGVNGAPLHF. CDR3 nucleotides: TGTGCCAGCAGTGAAGGGGTCAATGGTGCACCCCTCCACTTT.

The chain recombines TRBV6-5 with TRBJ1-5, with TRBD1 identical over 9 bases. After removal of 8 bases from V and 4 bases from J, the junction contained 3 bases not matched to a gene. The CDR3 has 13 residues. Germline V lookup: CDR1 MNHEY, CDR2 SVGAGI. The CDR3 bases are TGTGCCAGCCGGACAGGGGAAAATCAGCCCCAGCATTTT. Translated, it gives CASRTGENQPQHF.

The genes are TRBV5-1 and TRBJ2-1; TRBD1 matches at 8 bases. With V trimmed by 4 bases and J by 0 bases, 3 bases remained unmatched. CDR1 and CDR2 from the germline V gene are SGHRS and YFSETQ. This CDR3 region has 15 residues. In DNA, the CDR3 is TGCGCCAGCAGCACAGGACAGGGCTCCTACAATGAGCAGTTCTTC. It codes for CASSTGQGSYNEQFF.

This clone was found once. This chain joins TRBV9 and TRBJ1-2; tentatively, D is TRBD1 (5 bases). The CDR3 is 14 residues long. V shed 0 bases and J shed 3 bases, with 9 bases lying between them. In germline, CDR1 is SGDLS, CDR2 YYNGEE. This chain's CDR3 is CASSVGLGDYGYTF. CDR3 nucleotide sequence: TGTGCCAGCAGCGTAGGACTGGGGGACTATGGCTACACCTTC.

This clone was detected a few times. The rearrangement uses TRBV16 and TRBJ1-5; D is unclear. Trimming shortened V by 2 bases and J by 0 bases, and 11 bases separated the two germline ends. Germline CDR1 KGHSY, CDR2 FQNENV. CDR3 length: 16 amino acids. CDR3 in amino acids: CASSQDPGDSNQPQHF. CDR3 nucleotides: TGTGCCAGCAGCCAAGACCCCGGGGATAGCAATCAGCCCCAGCATTTT.

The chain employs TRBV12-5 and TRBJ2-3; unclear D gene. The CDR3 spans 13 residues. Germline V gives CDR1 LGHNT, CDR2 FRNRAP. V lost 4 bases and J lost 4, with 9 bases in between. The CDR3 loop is CASGSGPADTQYF. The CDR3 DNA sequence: TGTGCTAGTGGTTCCGGCCCGGCAGATACGCAGTATTTT.

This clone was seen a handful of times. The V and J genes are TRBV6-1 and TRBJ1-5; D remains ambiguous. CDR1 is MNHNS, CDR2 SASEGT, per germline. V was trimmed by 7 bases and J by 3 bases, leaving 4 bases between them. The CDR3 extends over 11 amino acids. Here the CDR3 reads CASTYNQPQHF. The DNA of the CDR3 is TGTGCCAGCACCTACAATCAGCCCCAGCATTTT.

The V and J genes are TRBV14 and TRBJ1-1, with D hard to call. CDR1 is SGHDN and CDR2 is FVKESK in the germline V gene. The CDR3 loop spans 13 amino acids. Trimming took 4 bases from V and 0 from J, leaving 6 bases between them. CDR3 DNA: TGTGCCAGCAGCCGGAACATGAACACTGAAGCTTTCTTT. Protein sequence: CASSRNMNTEAFF.

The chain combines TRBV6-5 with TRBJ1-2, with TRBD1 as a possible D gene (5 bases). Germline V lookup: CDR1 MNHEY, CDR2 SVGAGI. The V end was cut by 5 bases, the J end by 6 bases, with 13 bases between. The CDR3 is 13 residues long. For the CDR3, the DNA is TGTGCCAGCAGTCCGGACAAGAGAAATGGCTACACCTTC. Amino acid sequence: CASSPDKRNGYTF.